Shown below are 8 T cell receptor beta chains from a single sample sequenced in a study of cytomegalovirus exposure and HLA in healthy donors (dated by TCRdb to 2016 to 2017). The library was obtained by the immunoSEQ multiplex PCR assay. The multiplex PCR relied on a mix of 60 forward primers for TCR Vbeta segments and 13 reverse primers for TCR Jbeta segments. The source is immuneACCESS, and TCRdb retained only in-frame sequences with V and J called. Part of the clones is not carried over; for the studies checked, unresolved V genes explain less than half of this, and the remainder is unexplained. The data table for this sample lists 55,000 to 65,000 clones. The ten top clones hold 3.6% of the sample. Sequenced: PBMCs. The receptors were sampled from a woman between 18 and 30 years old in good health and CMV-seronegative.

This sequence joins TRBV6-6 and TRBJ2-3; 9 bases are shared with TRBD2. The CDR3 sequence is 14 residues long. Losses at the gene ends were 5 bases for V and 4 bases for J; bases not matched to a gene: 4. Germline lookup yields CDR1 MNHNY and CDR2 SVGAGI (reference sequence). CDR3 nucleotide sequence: TGTGCCAGCAGTCCGGGACTAGCACCAGATACGCAGTATTTT. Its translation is CASSPGLAPDTQYF.

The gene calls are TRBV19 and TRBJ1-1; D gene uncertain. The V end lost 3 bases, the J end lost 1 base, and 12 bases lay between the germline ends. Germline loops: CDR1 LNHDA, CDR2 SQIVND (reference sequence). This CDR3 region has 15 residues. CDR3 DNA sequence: TGTGCCAGTAGTATTTGGGGAGGAGGGAACACTGAAGCTTTCTTT. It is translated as CASSIWGGGNTEAFF.

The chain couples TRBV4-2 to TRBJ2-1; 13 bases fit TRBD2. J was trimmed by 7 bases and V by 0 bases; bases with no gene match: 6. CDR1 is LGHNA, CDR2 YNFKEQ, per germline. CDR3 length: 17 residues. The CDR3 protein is CASSQETSGGGWNEQFF. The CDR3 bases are TGTGCCAGCAGCCAAGAAACTAGCGGGGGGGGCTGGAATGAGCAGTTCTTC.

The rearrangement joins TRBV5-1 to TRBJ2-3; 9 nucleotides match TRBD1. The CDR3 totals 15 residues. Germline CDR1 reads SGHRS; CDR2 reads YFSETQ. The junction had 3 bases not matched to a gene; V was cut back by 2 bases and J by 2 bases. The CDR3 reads CASSFDRGATDTQYF. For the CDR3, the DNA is TGCGCCAGCAGCTTCGACAGGGGGGCCACAGATACGCAGTATTTT.

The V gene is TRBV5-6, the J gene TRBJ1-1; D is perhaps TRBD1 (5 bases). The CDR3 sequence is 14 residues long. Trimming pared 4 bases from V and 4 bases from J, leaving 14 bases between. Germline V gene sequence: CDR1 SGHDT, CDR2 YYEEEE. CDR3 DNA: TGTGCCAGCAGCCGTAGGGGATTTAGCACTGAAGCTTTCTTT. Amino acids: CASSRRGFSTEAFF.

This chain's CDR3 is CAWSVLRLWRFEQYF. DNA for the CDR3: TGTGCCTGGAGTGTACTAAGGTTGTGGAGGTTCGAGCAGTACTTC. The genes are TRBV30 and TRBJ2-7, with D maybe TRBD2 (5 bases). V lost 0 bases, J lost 6 bases, and 18 bases lay in between. The CDR3 consists of 15 residues. Per germline, CDR1 GTSNPN and CDR2 SVGIG (reference sequence).

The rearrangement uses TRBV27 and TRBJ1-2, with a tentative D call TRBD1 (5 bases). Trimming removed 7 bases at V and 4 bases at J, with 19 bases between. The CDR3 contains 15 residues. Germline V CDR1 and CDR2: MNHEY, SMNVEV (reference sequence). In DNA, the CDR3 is TGTGCCAGCACAAGGGCCCCAGGGTTCCTCTATGGCTACACCTTC. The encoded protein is CASTRAPGFLYGYTF.

The CDR3 is CSGGVFSRQGVTEAFF. CDR3 nucleotide sequence: TGCAGCGGTGGTGTTTTCTCGAGACAGGGAGTAACTGAAGCTTTCTTT. The chain links TRBV29-1 to TRBJ1-1, with 7 bases that match TRBD1. CDR1 and CDR2 from the germline V gene are SQVTM and ANQGSEA. J was trimmed by 5 bases and V by 7 bases; bases with no gene match: 19. CDR3 length equals 16 residues.